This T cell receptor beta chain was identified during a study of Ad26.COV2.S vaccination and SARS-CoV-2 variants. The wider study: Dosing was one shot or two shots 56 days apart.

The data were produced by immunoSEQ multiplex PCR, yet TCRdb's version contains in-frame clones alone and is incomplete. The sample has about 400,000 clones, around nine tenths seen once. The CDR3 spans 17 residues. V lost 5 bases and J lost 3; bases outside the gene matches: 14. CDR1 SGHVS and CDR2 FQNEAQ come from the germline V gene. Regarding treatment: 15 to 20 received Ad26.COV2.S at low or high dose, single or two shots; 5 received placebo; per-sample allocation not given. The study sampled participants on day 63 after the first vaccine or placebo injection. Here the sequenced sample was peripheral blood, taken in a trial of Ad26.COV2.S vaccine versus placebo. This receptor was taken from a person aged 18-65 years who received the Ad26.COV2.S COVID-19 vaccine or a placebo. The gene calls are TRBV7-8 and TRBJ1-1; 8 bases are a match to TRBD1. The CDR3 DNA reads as TGTGCCAGCAGCCCTCAGGGGGCCCCCCTGACGGACACTGAAGCTTTCTTT. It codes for CASSPQGAPLTDTEAFF.